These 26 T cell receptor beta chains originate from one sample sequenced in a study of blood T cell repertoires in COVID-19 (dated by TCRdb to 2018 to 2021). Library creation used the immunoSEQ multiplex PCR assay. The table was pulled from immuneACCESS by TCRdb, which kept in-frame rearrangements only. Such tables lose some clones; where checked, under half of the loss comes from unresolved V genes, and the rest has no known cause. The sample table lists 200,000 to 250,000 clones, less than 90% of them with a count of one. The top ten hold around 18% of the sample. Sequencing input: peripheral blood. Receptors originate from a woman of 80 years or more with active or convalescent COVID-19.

CDR3 region: CASPPPREDNQPQHF. The CDR3 DNA reads TGTGCCAGCCCCCCTCCCCGGGAGGACAATCAGCCCCAGCATTTT. The chain is built from TRBV3-1 (or the pseudogene TRBV3-2) and TRBJ1-5; no clear D. Looked up from germline, CDR1 is LGHDT and CDR2 is YNNKEL (reference sequence). V lost 8 bases and J lost 3, with 17 bases in between. The CDR3 has 15 amino acids.

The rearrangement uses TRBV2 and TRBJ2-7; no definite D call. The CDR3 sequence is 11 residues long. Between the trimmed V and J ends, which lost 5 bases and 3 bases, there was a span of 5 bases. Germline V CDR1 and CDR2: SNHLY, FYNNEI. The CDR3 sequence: CASSFSYEQYF. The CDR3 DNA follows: TGTGCCAGCAGTTTTAGCTACGAGCAGTACTTC.

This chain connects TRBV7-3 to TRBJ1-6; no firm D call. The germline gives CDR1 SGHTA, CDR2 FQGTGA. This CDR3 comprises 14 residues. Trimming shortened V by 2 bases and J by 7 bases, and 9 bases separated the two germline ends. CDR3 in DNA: TGTGCCAGCAGCTTATCGGCGGGAAATTCACCCCTCCACTTT. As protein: CASSLSAGNSPLHF.

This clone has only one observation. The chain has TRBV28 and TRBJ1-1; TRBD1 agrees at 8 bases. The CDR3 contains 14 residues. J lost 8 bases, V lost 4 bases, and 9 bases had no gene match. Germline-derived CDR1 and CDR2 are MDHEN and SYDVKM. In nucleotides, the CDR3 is TGTGCCAGCAGTTCTCAGGGGGCGCGAATGGAAGCTTTCTTT. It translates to CASSSQGARMEAFF.

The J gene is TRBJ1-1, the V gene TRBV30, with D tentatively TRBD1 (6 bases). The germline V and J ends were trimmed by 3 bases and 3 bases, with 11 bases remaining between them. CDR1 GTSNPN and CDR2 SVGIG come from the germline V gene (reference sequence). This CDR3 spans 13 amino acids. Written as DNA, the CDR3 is TGTGCCTGGAGCTGGGCAGGGGACACTGAAGCTTTCTTT. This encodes CAWSWAGDTEAFF.

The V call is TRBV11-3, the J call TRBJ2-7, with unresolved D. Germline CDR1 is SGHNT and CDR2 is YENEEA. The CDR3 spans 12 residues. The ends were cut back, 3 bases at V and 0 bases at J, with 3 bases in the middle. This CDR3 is CASSFSSYEQYF. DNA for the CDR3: TGTGCCAGCAGCTTCTCCTCCTACGAGCAGTACTTC.

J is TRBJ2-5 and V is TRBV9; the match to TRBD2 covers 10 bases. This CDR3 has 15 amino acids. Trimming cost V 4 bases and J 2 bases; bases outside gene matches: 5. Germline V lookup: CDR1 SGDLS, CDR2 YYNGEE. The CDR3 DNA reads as TGTGCCAGCAGCACTAGCGGGGCGTCGCAAGAGACCCAGTACTTC. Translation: CASSTSGASQETQYF.

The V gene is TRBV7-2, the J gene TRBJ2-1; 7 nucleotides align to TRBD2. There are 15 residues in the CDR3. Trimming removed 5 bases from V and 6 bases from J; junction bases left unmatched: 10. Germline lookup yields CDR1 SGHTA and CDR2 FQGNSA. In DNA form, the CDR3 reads TGTGCCAGCAGCCTCATCTCCCAGCGGGGCAATGAGCAGTTCTTC. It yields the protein CASSLISQRGNEQFF.

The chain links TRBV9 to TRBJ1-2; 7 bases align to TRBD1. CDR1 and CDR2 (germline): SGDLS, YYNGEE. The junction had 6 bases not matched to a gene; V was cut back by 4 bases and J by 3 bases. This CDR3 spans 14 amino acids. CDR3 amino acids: CASSIDDRDYGYTF. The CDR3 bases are TGTGCCAGCAGCATAGATGACAGGGACTATGGCTACACCTTC.

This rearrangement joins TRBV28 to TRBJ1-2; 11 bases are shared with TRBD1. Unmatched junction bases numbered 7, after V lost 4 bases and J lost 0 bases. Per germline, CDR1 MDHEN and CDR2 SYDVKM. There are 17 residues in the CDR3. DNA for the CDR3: TGTGCCAGCAGTTCGCGGACAGGGGGCGGTACTAACTATGGCTACACCTTC. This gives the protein CASSSRTGGGTNYGYTF.

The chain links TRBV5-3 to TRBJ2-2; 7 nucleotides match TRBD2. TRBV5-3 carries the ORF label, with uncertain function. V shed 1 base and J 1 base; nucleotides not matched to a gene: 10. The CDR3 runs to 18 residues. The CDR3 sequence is CARSLWSCERENTGELFF. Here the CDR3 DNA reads TGTGCCAGAAGCTTGTGGTCTTGCGAGCGGGAGAACACCGGGGAGCTGTTTTTT.

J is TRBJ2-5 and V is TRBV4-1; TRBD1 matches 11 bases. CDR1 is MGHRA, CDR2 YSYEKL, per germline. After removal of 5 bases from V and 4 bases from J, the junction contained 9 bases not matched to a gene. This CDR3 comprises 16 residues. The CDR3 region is CASSSGQGAERETQYF. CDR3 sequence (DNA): TGCGCCAGCAGCTCCGGACAGGGGGCGGAGAGAGAGACCCAGTACTTC.

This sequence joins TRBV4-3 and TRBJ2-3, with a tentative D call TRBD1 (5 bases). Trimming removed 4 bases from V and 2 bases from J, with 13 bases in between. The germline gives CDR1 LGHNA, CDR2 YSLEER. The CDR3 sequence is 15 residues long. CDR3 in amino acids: CASSRGRDNTDTQYF. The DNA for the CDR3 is TGCGCCAGCAGCCGGGGCAGGGATAACACAGATACGCAGTATTTT.

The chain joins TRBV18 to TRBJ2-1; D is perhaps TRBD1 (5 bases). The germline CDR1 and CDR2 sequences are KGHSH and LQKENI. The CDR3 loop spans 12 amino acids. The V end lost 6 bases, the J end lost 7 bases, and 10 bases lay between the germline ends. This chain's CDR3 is CASSQPGNEQFF. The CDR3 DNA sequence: TGTGCCAGCTCTCAACCAGGGAATGAGCAGTTCTTC. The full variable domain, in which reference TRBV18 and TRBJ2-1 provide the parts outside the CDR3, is NAGVMQNPRHLVRRRGQEARLRCSPMKGHSHVYWYRQLPEEGLKFMVYLQKENIIDESGMPKERFSAEFPKEGPSILRIQQVVRGDSAAYFCASSQPGNEQFFGPGTRLTVL.

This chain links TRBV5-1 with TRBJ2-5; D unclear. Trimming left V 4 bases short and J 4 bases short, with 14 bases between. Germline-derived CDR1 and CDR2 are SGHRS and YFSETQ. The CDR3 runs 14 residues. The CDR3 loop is CASSTQQEGETQYF. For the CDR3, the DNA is TGCGCCAGCAGCACCCAGCAGGAAGGAGAGACCCAGTACTTC.

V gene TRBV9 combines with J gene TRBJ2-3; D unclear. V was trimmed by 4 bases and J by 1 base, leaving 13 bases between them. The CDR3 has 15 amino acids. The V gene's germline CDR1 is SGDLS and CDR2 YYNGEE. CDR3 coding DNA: TGTGCCAGCAGCCTTCGGGTAGGCCGCACAGATACGCAGTATTTT. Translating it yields CASSLRVGRTDTQYF.

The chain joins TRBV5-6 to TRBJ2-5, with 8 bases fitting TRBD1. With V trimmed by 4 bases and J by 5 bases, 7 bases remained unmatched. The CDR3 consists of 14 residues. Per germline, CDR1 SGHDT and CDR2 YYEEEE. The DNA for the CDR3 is TGTGCCAGCAGCAAAGGACAGGGATCCGAGACCCAGTACTTC. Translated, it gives CASSKGQGSETQYF.

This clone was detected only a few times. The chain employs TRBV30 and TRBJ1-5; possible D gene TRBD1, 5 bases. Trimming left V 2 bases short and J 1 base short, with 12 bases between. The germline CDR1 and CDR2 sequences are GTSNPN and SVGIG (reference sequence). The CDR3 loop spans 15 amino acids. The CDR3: CAWSRRGVSNQPQHF. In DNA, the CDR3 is TGTGCCTGGAGTCGACGGGGGGTAAGCAATCAGCCCCAGCATTTT. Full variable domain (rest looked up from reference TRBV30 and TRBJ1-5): SQTIHQWPATLVQPVGSPLSLECTVEGTSNPNLYWYRQAAGRGLQLLFYSVGIGQISSEVPQNLSASRPQDRQFILSSKKLLLSDSGFYLCAWSRRGVSNQPQHFGDGTRLSIL.

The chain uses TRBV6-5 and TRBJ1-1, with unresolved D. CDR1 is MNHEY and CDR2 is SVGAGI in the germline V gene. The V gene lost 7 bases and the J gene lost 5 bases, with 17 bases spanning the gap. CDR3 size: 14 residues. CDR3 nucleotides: TGTGCCAGCATGAGTAAGGGAGGGCGAACTGAAGCTTTCTTT. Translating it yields CASMSKGGRTEAFF.

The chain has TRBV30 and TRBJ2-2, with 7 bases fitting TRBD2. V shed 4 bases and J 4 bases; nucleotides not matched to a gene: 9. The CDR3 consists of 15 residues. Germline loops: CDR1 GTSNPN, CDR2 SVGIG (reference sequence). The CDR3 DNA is TGTGCCTGGAAAGATGCGGGGGTCGTCACCGGGGAGCTGTTTTTT. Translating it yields CAWKDAGVVTGELFF.

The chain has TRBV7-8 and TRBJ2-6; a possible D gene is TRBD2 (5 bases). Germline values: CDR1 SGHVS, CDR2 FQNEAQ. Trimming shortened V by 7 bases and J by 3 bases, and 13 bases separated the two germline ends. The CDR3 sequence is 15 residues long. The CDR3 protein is CASTPRDLGANVLTF. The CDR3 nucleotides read TGTGCCAGCACCCCACGGGATCTTGGGGCCAACGTCCTGACTTTC.

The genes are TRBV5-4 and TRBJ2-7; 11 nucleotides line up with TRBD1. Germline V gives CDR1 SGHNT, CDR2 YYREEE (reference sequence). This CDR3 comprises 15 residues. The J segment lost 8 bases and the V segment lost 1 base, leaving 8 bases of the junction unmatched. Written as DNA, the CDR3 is TGTGCCAGCAGCTTGACTGGACAGGGGGCACAGAAGCAGTACTTC. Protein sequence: CASSLTGQGAQKQYF.

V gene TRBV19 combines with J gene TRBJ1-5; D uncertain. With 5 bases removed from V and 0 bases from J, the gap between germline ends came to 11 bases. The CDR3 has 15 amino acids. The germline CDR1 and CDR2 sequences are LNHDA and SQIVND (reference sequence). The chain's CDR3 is CASSYGRDSNQPQHF. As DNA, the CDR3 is TGTGCCAGTAGTTACGGACGGGATAGCAATCAGCCCCAGCATTTT.

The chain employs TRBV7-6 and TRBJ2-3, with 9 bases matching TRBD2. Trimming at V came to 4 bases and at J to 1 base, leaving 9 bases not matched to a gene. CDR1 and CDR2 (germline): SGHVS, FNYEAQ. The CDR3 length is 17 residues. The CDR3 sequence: CASSSRLAAGGTDTQYF. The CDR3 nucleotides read TGTGCCAGCAGCTCCCGACTAGCGGCCGGGGGCACAGATACGCAGTATTTT.

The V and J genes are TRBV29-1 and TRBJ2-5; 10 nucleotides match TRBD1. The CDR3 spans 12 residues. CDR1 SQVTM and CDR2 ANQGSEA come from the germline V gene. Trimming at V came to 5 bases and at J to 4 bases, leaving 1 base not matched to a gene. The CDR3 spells CSVRTGGETQYF. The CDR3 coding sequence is TGCAGCGTTCGGACAGGGGGAGAGACCCAGTACTTC.

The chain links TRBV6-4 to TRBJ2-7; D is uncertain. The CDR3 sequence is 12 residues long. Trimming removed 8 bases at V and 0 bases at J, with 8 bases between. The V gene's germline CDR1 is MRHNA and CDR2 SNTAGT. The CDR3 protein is CASGSISYEQYF. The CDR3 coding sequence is TGTGCCAGCGGTAGCATCTCCTACGAGCAGTACTTC.